This TCR beta chain is drawn from a study of shared clonotypes between healthy human individuals. Profiling relied on immunoSEQ multiplex PCR, and the TCRdb table lists in-frame clones only, not all of them. The sample contains about 380,000 clones, 90% to 97% of which appear only once. V was trimmed by 8 bases and J by 5 bases, leaving 15 bases between them. The CDR3 contains 13 residues. From germline, CDR1 is MNHEY and CDR2 SVGAGI. The genes are TRBV6-5 and TRBJ2-5; D gene uncertain. The receptor comes from a man aged 25-40 years in good health. The sample consisted of memory CD8+ T cells sorted from blood. Subset indicated: CD45RO+ cells pooled with CCR7-negative TemRA cells. In nucleotides, the CDR3 is TGTGCCAGCGCCCCCGGGTGGATGGAGACCCAGTACTTC. As protein: CASAPGWMETQYF.